A selection of T cell receptor beta chains follows, all from one sample in a study of technical replicates of blood from a few donors. Generated by immunoSEQ multiplex PCR, the TCRdb table keeps only in-frame clones and is missing some. This table has about 100,000 clones, nearly 97% appearing once. Sample: T cells isolated from PBMCs. The receptors originated from a human donor in good health. CDR3s include the opening cysteine and the closing phenylalanine or tryptophan. The D gene is left open where the match is weak. Clone sizes are given selectively: once, few, many, or a class where the clone is expanded.

J | size | D | V | DNA | CDR3
TRBJ2-5 | - | TRBD2 | TRBV7-3 | TGTGCCAGCAGCTTAAACTCTGGGACTAGATTTGAGACCCAGTACTTC | CASSLNSGTRFETQYF
TRBJ2-3 | - | TRBD2 | TRBV5-4 | TGTGCCAGCAGGCCGACTAGCGGGGTCTCAGATACGCAGTATTTT | CASRPTSGVSDTQYF
TRBJ2-2 | - | - | TRBV19 | TGTGCCAGTAGGTACAGGGAGTATGCCGGGGAGCTGTTTTTT | CASRYREYAGELFF
TRBJ1-1 | - | - | TRBV5-1 | TGCGCCAGCAGCTTGACCGGGACTGAAGCTTTCTTT | CASSLTGTEAFF
TRBJ2-5 | - | TRBD2 | TRBV7-6 | TGTGCCAGCAGCTTAGGGACTAGTGATGCCCAGTACTTC | CASSLGTSDAQYF
TRBJ2-7 | - | - | TRBV11-2 | TGTGCCAGCAGCTTACCGGGAGTATACGAGCAGTACTTC | CASSLPGVYEQYF
TRBJ2-3 | - | - | TRBV5-6 | TGTGCCAGCAGCTTGGGTGAGGATACGCAGTATTTT | CASSLGEDTQYF
TRBJ2-5 | once | - | TRBV28 | TGTGCCAGCAGTTGGCCGGAGAGGGCAACCCAAGAGACTCAGTACTTC | CASSWPERATQETQYF
TRBJ1-4 | - | - | TRBV5-4 | TGTGCCAGCAGCCCCGGGACACGACCCCAGGAAAAACTGTTTTTT | CASSPGTRPQEKLFF
TRBJ1-5 | - | - | TRBV2 | TGTGCCAGCAGGGCAGGGGTTAGCAATCAGCCCCAGCATTTT | CASRAGVSNQPQHF
TRBJ2-2 | - | TRBD2 | TRBV18 | TGTGCCAGCTCACCTAGCGGGACGAACACCGGGGAGCTGTTTTTT | CASSPSGTNTGELFF
TRBJ2-3 | - | - | TRBV6-6 | TGTGCCACCCACACGACCGCCAGGGATGGAGATACGCAGTATTTT | CATHTTARDGDTQYF
TRBJ1-2 | - | - | TRBV14 | TGTGCCAGCAGTTCCACGGGGAACTATGGCTACACCTTC | CASSSTGNYGYTF
TRBJ2-4 | - | - | TRBV7-9 | TGTGCCAGCAGCTTAGGTGCGACGGGAGCAAAAAACATTCAGTACTTC | CASSLGATGAKNIQYF
TRBJ1-5 | - | - | TRBV12-5 | TGTGCTAGTGGTTTGAATCCCCGACTGCACAATCAGCCCCAGCATTTT | CASGLNPRLHNQPQHF
TRBJ1-2 | - | - | TRBV9 | TGTGCCAGCAGCGTAGAAGGAGTTGCCAACTATGGCTACACCTTC | CASSVEGVANYGYTF
TRBJ1-5 | - | - | TRBV7-9 | TGTGCCAGCAGCTTAGGTGAGGCTTCGGGTAGCAATCAGCCCCAGCATTTT | CASSLGEASGSNQPQHF
TRBJ2-5 | - | - | TRBV10-1 | TGCGCCAGCAGTGCAGGGGCCCGCGGGGAGACCCAGTACTTC | CASSAGARGETQYF
TRBJ1-1 | - | - | TRBV7-9 | TGTGCCAGCAGCTTAGATCCAAGCGGAGATCGTGAAGCTTTCTTT | CASSLDPSGDREAFF
TRBJ1-4 | - | - | TRBV7-9 | TGTGCCAGCAGTCCGGACAGACAAACAACTAATGAAAAACTGTTTTTT | CASSPDRQTTNEKLFF
TRBJ1-5 | - | - | TRBV30 | TGTGCCTGGAGAGAAGGGGGTGGACAGCCCCAGCATTTT | CAWREGGGQPQHF
TRBJ2-1 | - | TRBD1 | TRBV5-4 | TGTGCCAGCAGCCAGGACAGGAGCTCCTACAATGAGCAGTTCTTC | CASSQDRSSYNEQFF
TRBJ2-3 | - | - | TRBV5-6 | TGTGCCAGCAGCTTGGGTGCGCACACAGATACGCAGTATTTT | CASSLGAHTDTQYF
TRBJ2-5 | - | - | TRBV9 | TGTGCCAGCAGCGAATTTGCCCTTGCGTGGGCCAAAGAGACCCAGTACTTC | CASSEFALAWAKETQYF
TRBJ2-7 | - | - | TRBV27 | TGTGCCAGCGGATTACAGGGTTCCTACGAGCAGTACTTC | CASGLQGSYEQYF
TRBJ2-7 | - | - | TRBV6-1 | TGTGCCAGCAGTGAAGCCAGGGCGCGCTCCTACGAGCAGTACTTC | CASSEARARSYEQYF
TRBJ1-2 | - | TRBD1 | TRBV12-5 | TGTGCTAGTGGTTTGGTAGTGGGGGGGACAGGGGTAGGTTATGGCTACACCTTC | CASGLVVGGTGVGYGYTF
TRBJ2-3 | - | - | TRBV5-1 | TGCGCCAGCAGCTTGGCAAGGCAGGCAGATACGCAGTATTTT | CASSLARQADTQYF
TRBJ2-7 | - | TRBD1 | TRBV10-1 | TGCGCCAGCAGTGAGGGGACAGGGGCCTACGAGCAGTACTTC | CASSEGTGAYEQYF
TRBJ1-5 | - | TRBD1 | TRBV6-1 | TGTGCCGGAAGGACAGGGGAAAGCAATCAGCCCCAGCATTTT | CAGRTGESNQPQHF
TRBJ2-3 | - | - | TRBV6-4 | TGTGCCAGCAGTGACTTCGCGGACACAGATACGCAGTATTTT | CASSDFADTDTQYF
TRBJ1-1 | - | TRBD1 | TRBV18 | TGTGCCAGCTCACCGGGACAGGACACTGAAGCTTTCTTT | CASSPGQDTEAFF
TRBJ2-7 | - | TRBD1 | TRBV6-1 | TGTGCCAGCAGTGGAACGATTAGACAGGGCCCAACGGACGAGCAGTACTTC | CASSGTIRQGPTDEQYF
TRBJ1-2 | - | TRBD1 | TRBV27 | TGTGCCAGCAGACACCGGGACAGCGTATGGACCTTC | CASRHRDSVWTF
TRBJ2-7 | - | - | TRBV5-6 | TGTGCCAGCAGCTTGGACCAGTACGAGCAGTACTTC | CASSLDQYEQYF
TRBJ1-3 | - | - | TRBV30 | TGTGCCTGGTATGACGGACACTCTGGAAACACCATATATTTT | CAWYDGHSGNTIYF
TRBJ2-1 | - | - | TRBV7-9 | TGTGCCAGCAGGCCCCGACAGTTAGAGCCGTTCTTC | CASRPRQLEPFF
TRBJ2-5 | - | TRBD1 | TRBV19 | TGTGCCAGTAGTGGCACGGGACAGGGGTACCAAGAGACCCAGTACTTC | CASSGTGQGYQETQYF
TRBJ1-1 | - | TRBD1 | TRBV6-5 | TGTGCCAGCCTTAACGACAGGGGGCGCGGCACTGAAGCTTTCTTT | CASLNDRGRGTEAFF
TRBJ1-2 | - | - | TRBV7-8 | TGTGCCAGCAGCTTAGGGGCAGGGGTGTCTTATGGCTACACCTTC | CASSLGAGVSYGYTF
TRBJ1-1 | - | - | TRBV5-1 | TGCGCCAGCAGCTTGAACGGGGGGCTAGGGGCTGAAGCTTTCTTT | CASSLNGGLGAEAFF
TRBJ1-5 | - | - | TRBV19 | TGTGCCAGTAGTCCGGTAGACAGGCTGTCTCAGCCCCAGCATTTT | CASSPVDRLSQPQHF
TRBJ2-5 | - | TRBD2 | TRBV15 | TGTGCCACCAGCAGAGAGACCGGGGGGACTCAAGAGACCCAGTACTTC | CATSRETGGTQETQYF
TRBJ1-4 | - | - | TRBV15 | TGTGCCACCAGCAGCCCCCCGGAGGAAAAACTGTTTTTT | CATSSPPEEKLFF
TRBJ2-2 | - | TRBD1 | TRBV5-1 | TGCGCCAGCAGCTCGGGACAGGGAGCAACCGGGGAGCTGTTTTTT | CASSSGQGATGELFF
TRBJ2-7 | - | TRBD1 | TRBV2 | TGTGCCAGCAGTGTGTATTTAGGGACAGGGGTCGAGCAGTACTTC | CASSVYLGTGVEQYF